This TCR beta chain was profiled in a study of blood T cell repertoires in COVID-19. Overall study context: In each case, the material was cDNA or gDNA derived from T cells, B-cell-depleted T cells, or PBMCs.

Only in-frame clones appear in the TCRdb table, and some are missing; sequencing was by immunoSEQ multiplex PCR. The sample yields about 39,000 clones, approximately 85% seen once. The sequence derives from a man aged 55 to 70 with acute or convalescent COVID-19. Sequencing input: peripheral blood.

CDR3 protein: CSVEKMGLAGGASYEQYF. The CDR3 coding sequence is TGCAGCGTTGAAAAAATGGGACTAGCGGGAGGGGCGTCCTACGAGCAGTACTTC. The V and J genes are TRBV29-1 and TRBJ2-7; 16 bases agree with TRBD2. The CDR3 spans 18 residues. Germline values: CDR1 SQVTM, CDR2 ANQGSEA. Trimming removed 2 bases from V and 1 base from J; junction bases left unmatched: 8.